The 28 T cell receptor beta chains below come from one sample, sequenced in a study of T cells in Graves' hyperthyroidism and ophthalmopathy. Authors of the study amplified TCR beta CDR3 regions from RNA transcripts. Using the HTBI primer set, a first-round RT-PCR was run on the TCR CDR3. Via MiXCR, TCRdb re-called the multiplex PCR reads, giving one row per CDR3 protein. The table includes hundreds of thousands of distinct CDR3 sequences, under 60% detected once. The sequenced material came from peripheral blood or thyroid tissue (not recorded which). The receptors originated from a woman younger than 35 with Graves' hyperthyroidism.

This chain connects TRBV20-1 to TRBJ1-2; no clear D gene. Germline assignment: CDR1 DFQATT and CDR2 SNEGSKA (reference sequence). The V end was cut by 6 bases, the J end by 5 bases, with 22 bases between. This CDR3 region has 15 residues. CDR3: CSANLFRTPRYGYTF. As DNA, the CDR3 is TGCAGTGCGAACCTCTTCCGGACCCCTCGGTATGGCTACACCTTC.

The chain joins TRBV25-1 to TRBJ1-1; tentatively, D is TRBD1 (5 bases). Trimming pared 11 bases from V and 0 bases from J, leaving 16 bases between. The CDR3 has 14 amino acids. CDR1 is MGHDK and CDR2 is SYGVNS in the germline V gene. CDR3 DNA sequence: TGTGCCTGGACCTGGGGACCGATGAACACTGAAGCTTTCTTT. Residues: CAWTWGPMNTEAFF.

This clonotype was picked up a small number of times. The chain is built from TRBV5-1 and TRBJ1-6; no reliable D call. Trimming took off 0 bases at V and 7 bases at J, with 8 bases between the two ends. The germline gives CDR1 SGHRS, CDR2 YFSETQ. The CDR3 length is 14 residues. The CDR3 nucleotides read TGCGCCAGCAGCTTGGAACACATGAATTCACCCCTCCACTTT. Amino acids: CASSLEHMNSPLHF. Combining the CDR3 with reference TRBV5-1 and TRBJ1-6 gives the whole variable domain KAGVTQTPRYLIKTRGQQVTLSCSPISGHRSVSWYQQTPGQGLQFLFEYFSETQRNKGNFPGRFSGRQFSNSRSEMNVSTLELGDSALYLCASSLEHMNSPLHFGNGTRLTVT.

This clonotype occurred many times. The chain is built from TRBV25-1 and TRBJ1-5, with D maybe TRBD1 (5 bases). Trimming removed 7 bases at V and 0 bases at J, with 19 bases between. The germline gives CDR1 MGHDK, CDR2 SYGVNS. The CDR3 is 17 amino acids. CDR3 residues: CASTLMGDGDSNQPQHF. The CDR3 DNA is TGTGCCAGCACTCTCATGGGGGACGGCGATAGCAATCAGCCCCAGCATTTT.

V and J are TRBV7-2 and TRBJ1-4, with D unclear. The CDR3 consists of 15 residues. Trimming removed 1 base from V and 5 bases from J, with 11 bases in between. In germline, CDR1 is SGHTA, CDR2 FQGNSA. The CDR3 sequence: CASSLVGFGNEKLFF. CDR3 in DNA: TGTGCCAGCAGCTTAGTGGGGTTCGGGAATGAAAAACTGTTTTTT.

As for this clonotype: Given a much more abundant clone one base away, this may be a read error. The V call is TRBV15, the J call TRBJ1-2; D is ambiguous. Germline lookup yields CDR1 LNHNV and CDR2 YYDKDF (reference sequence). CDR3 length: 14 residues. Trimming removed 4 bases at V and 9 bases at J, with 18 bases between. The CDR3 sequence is CATSNLRKPISYTF. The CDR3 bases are TGTGCCACCAGCAACCTAAGGAAACCAATTAGCTACACCTTC.

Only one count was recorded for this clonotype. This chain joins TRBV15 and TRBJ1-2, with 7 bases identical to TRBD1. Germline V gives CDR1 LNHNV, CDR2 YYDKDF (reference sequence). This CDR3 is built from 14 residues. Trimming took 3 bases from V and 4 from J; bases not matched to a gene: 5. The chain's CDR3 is CATSSHDRAYGYTF. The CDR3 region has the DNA TGTGCCACCAGCAGCCACGACAGGGCCTATGGCTACACCTTC.

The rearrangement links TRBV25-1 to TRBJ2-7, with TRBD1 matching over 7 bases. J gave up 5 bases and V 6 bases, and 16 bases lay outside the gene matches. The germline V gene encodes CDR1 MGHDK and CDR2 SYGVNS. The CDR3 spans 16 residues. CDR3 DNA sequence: TGTGCCAGCAGCTCCTGGGGTCCACAGGGGTTGGACGAGCAGTACTTC. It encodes CASSSWGPQGLDEQYF.

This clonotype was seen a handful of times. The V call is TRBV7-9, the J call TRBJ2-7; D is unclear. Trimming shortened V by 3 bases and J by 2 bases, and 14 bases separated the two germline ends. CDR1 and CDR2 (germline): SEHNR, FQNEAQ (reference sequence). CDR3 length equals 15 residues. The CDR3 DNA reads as TGTGCCAGCAGCTTGGCGCCCCACGACGCCTACGAGCAGTACTTC. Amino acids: CASSLAPHDAYEQYF.

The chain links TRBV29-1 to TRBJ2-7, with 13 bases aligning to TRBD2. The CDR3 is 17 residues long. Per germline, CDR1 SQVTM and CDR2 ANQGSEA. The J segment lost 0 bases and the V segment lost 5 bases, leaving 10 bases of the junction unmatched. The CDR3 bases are TGCAGCGTTATCTTCACTAGCGGGAGGGATAGCTCCTACGAGCAGTACTTC. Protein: CSVIFTSGRDSSYEQYF.

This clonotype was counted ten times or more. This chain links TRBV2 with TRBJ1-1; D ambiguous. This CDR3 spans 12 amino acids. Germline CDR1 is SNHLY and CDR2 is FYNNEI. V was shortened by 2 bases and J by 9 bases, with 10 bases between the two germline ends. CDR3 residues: CASSENGPQAFF. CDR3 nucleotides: TGTGCCAGCAGTGAAAACGGGCCCCAAGCTTTCTTT.

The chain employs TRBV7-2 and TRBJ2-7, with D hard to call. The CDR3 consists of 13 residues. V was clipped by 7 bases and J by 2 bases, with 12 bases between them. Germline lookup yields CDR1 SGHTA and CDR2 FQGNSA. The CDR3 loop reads CASTFDQTYEQYF. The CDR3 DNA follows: TGTGCCAGCACTTTCGACCAAACCTACGAGCAGTACTTC.

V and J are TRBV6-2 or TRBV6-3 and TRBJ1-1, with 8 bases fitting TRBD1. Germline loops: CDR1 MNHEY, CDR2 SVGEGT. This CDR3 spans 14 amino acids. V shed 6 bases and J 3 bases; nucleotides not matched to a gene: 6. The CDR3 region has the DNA TGTGCCAGCAGATTACAGGGGGGCTACACTGAAGCTTTCTTT. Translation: CASRLQGGYTEAFF.

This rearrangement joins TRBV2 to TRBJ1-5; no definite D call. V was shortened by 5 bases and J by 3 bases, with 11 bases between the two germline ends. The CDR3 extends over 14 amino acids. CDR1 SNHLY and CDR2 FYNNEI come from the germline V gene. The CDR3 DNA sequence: TGTGCCAGCAGTTTACATCCGACCAATCAGCCCCAGCATTTT. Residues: CASSLHPTNQPQHF.

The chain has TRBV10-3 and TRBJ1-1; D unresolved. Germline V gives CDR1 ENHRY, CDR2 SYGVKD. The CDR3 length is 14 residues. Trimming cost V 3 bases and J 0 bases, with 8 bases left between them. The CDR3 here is CAISDGPMNTEAFF. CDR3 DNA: TGTGCCATCAGTGATGGACCGATGAACACTGAAGCTTTCTTT.

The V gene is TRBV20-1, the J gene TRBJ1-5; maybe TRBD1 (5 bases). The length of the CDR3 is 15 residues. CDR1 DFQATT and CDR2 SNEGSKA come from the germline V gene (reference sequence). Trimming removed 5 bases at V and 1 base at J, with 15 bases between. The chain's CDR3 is CSAGMGLTSNQPQHF. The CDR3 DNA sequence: TGCAGTGCTGGGATGGGGCTGACGAGCAATCAGCCCCAGCATTTT.

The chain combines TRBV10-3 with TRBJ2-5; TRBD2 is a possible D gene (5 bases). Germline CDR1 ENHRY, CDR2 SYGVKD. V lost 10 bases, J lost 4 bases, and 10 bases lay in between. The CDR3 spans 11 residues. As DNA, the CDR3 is TGTGCCAAACCCCGGGGAGAGACCCAGTACTTC. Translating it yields CAKPRGETQYF.

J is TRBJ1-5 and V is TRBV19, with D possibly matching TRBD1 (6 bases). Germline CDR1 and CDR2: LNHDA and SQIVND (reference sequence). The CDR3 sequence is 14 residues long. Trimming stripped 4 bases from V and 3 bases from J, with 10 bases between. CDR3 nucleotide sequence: TGTGCCAGTAGTACAGACAGGCACAATCAGCCCCAGCATTTT. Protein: CASSTDRHNQPQHF. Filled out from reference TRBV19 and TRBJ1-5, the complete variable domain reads DGGITQSPKYLFRKEGQNVTLSCEQNLNHDAMYWYRQDPGQGLRLIYYSQIVNDFQKGDIAEGYSVSREKKESFPLTVTSAQKNPTAFYLCASSTDRHNQPQHFGDGTRLSIL.

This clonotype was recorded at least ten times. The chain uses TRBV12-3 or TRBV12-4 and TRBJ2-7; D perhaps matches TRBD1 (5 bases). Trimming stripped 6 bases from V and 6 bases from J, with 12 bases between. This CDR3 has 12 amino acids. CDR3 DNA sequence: TGTGCCAGCAGCTCAGGGATGTTCGAGCAGTACTTC. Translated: CASSSGMFEQYF.

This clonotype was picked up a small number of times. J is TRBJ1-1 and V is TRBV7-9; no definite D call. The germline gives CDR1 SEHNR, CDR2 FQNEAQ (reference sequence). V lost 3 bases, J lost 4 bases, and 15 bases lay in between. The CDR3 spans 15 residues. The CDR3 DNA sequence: TGTGCCAGCAGCTTTGGGCCTAGGCTTGCCACTGAAGCTTTCTTT. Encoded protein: CASSFGPRLATEAFF. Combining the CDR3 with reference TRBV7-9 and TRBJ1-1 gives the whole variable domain DTGVSQNPRHKITKRGQNVTFRCDPISEHNRLYWYRQTLGQGPEFLTYFQNEAQLEKSRLLSDRFSAERPKGSFSTLEIQRTEQGDSAMYLCASSFGPRLATEAFFGQGTRLTVV.

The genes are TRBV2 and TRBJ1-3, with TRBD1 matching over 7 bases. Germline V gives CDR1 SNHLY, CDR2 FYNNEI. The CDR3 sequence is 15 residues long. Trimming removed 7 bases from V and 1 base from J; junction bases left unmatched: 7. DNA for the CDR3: TGTGCCAGCACAGGGGGAGATAGTTCTGGAAACACCATATATTTT. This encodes CASTGGDSSGNTIYF.

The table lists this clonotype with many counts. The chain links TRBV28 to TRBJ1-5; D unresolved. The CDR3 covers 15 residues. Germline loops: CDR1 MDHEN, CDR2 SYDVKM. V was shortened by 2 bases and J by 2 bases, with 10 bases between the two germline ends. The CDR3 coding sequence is TGTGCCAGCAGTTTACCGACTGGCGGCAATCAGCCCCAGCATTTT. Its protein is CASSLPTGGNQPQHF.

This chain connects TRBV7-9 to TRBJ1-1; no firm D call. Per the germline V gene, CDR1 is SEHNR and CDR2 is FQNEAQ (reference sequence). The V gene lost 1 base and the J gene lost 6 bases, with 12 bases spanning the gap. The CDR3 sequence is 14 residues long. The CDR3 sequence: CASSLVGETAEAFF. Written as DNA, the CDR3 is TGTGCCAGCAGCTTAGTGGGAGAAACAGCTGAAGCTTTCTTT.

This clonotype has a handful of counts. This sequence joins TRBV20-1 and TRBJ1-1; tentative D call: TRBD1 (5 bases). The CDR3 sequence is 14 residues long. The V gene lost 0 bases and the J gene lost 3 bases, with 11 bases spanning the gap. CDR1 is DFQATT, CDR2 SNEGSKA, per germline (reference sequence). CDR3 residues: CSARDGREDTEAFF. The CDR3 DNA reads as TGCAGTGCTAGAGATGGCAGGGAGGACACTGAAGCTTTCTTT.

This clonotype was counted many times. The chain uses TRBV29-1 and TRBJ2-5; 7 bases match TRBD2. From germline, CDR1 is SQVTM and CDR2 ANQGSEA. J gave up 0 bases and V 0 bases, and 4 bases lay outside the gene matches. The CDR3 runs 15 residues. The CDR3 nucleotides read TGCAGCGTTGAAGATCGCGGGAGCCACCAAGAGACCCAGTACTTC. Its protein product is CSVEDRGSHQETQYF.

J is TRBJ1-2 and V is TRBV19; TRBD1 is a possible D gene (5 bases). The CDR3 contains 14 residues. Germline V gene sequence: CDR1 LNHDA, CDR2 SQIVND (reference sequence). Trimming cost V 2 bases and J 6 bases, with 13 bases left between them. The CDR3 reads CASSIRAGMNGYTF. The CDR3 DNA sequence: TGTGCCAGTAGTATAAGGGCAGGGATGAATGGCTACACCTTC.

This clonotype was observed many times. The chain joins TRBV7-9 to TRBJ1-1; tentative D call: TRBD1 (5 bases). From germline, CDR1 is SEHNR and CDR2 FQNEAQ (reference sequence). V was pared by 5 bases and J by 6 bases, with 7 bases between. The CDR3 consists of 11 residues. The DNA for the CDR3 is TGTGCCAGCAGCGAGGGGCCTGAAGCTTTCTTT. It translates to CASSEGPEAFF. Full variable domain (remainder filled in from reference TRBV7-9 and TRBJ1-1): DTGVSQNPRHKITKRGQNVTFRCDPISEHNRLYWYRQTLGQGPEFLTYFQNEAQLEKSRLLSDRFSAERPKGSFSTLEIQRTEQGDSAMYLCASSEGPEAFFGQGTRLTVV.

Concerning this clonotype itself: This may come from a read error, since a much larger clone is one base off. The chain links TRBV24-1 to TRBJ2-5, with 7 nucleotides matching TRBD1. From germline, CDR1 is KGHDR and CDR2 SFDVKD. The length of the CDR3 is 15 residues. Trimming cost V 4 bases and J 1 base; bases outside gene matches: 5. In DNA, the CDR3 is TGTGCCACCAGTGAGGAACAGGGGTTCCAAGAGACCCAGTACTTC. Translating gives CATSEEQGFQETQYF.